The clone carrying this T cell receptor beta chain occurred once. Its specificity is unknown. These data are taken from a study of radiation and T cells in renal cell carcinoma. Study conclusions and caveats: Tumor samples were small regions of around 0.91 g.

The germline V and J ends were trimmed by 6 bases and 6 bases, with 18 bases remaining between them. In germline, CDR1 is SGHTA, CDR2 FQGNSA. This CDR3 comprises 15 residues. The protocol was immunoSEQ multiplex PCR, while the TCRdb copy is restricted to in-frame clones and leaves out a portion. This sample has 13,000 to 15,000 clones, with less than 75% found just once. Treatment reported: treatment-naive control, cytoreductive nephrectomy. The sequenced sample was tumor tissue, obtained from a patient whose treatment was nephrectomy without radiotherapy. The receptor comes from a man in his 60s with renal cell carcinoma. This rearrangement joins TRBV7-2 to TRBJ2-1; D perhaps matches TRBD2 (6 bases). In DNA form, the CDR3 reads TGTGCCAGCAGAAGAGCGGGTATCGCGGGCAATGAGCAGTTCTTC. Translation gives CASRRAGIAGNEQFF.